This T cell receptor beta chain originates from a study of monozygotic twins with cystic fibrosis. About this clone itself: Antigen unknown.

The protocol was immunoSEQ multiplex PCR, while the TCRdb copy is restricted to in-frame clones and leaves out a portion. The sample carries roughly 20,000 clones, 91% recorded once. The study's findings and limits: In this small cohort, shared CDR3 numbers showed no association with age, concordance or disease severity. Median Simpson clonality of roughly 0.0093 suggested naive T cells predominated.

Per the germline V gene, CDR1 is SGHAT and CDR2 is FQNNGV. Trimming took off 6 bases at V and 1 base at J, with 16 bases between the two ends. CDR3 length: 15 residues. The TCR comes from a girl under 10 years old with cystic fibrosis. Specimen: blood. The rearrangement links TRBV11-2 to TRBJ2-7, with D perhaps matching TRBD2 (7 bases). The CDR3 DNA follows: TGTGCCAGCAGGCTGGGGGCTAGCGGTTCCTACGAGCAGTACTTC. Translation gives CASRLGASGSYEQYF. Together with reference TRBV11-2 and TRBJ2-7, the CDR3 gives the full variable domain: EAGVAQSPRYKIIEKRQSVAFWCNPISGHATLYWYQQILGQGPKLLIQFQNNGVVDDSQLPKDRFSAERLKGVDSTLKIQPAKLEDSAVYLCASRLGASGSYEQYFGPGTRLTVT.